The 29 T cell receptor beta chains below come from one sample, sequenced in a study of CD8 T cells in Susac syndrome. Reverse transcription of about 0.5 to 1 ug RNA used random hexamers. TCRdb re-called the immunoSEQ multiplex PCR reads with MiXCR, one entry per CDR3 protein. The sample has a few hundred thousand distinct CDR3 sequences, over 90% seen once. Sequenced material: CD4+ T cells from PBMCs. The receptors were sampled from a human donor with multiple sclerosis.

The chain has TRBV11-2 and TRBJ2-1, with 8 bases identical to TRBD2. Germline CDR1 reads SGHAT; CDR2 reads FQNNGV. The CDR3 length is 15 residues. Trimming cost V 5 bases and J 2 bases; bases outside gene matches: 5. The CDR3 DNA reads as TGTGCCAGCAGCGCGGGGGGCCTAACCTACAATGAGCAGTTCTTC. Protein sequence: CASSAGGLTYNEQFF. The full variable domain, completed using reference TRBV11-2 and TRBJ2-1, is EAGVAQSPRYKIIEKRQSVAFWCNPISGHATLYWYQQILGQGPKLLIQFQNNGVVDDSQLPKDRFSAERLKGVDSTLKIQPAKLEDSAVYLCASSAGGLTYNEQFFGPGTRLTVL.

V and J are TRBV5-6 and TRBJ2-3, with D unclear. The CDR3 runs to 16 residues. The germline V and J ends were trimmed by 1 base and 7 bases, with 19 bases remaining between them. Germline values: CDR1 SGHDT, CDR2 YYEEEE. The CDR3 DNA reads as TGTGCCAGCAGCTTGTCTCTGGACCCCACATTGCATACGCAGTATTTT. Protein sequence: CASSLSLDPTLHTQYF. Drawing the rest from reference TRBV5-6 and TRBJ2-3, the complete variable domain is DAGVTQSPTHLIKTRGQQVTLRCSPKSGHDTVSWYQQALGQGPQFIFQYYEEEERQRGNFPDRFSGHQFPNYSSELNVNALLLGDSALYLCASSLSLDPTLHTQYFGPGTRLTVL.

V is TRBV27 and J is TRBJ1-2; 7 bases fit TRBD1. The CDR3 contains 16 residues. The trim removed 3 bases at V and 3 bases at J, leaving 10 bases unmatched. Germline loops: CDR1 MNHEY, CDR2 SMNVEV (reference sequence). CDR3 region: CASSFLDRVGDYGYTF. CDR3 nucleotide sequence: TGTGCCAGCAGTTTCCTCGACAGGGTGGGAGACTATGGCTACACCTTC.

The V call is TRBV3-1, the J call TRBJ2-1; D not resolved. Deletions cut 1 base from V and 11 bases from J, with 12 bases between. This CDR3 contains 13 residues. Germline assignment: CDR1 LGHDT and CDR2 YNNKEL (reference sequence). CDR3 coding DNA: TGTGCCAGCAGCCAAGTGAACGGCGCGAAGCAGTTCTTC. Translated: CASSQVNGAKQFF.

The rearrangement joins TRBV25-1 to TRBJ2-7, with D possibly called TRBD1 or TRBD2 (5 bases each). The CDR3 has 12 residues. Germline V gives CDR1 MGHDK, CDR2 SYGVNS. Trimming took off 3 bases at V and 4 bases at J, with 7 bases between the two ends. CDR3 nucleotides: TGTGCCAGCAGTGATTGGGGGTACGAGCAGTACGTC. The encoded protein is CASSDWGYEQYV.

The rearrangement uses TRBV9 and TRBJ2-2; 8 positions agree with TRBD1. The V segment lost 0 bases and the J segment 2 bases; nucleotides outside the gene matches: 3. This CDR3 contains 16 residues. Germline V CDR1 and CDR2: SGDLS, YYNGEE. The CDR3 protein is CASSVVGTGNTGELFF. CDR3 DNA: TGTGCCAGCAGCGTAGTCGGGACAGGTAACACCGGGGAGCTGTTTTTT.

The chain joins TRBV7-9 to TRBJ2-7, with D uncertain. Germline-derived CDR1 and CDR2 are SEHNR and FQNEAQ (reference sequence). The CDR3 covers 13 residues. Trimming stripped 4 bases from V and 0 bases from J, with 7 bases between. The CDR3 bases are TGTGCCAGCAGCTCCCTAAGCTCCTACGAGCAGTACGTC. It encodes CASSSLSSYEQYV.

The chain combines TRBV9 with TRBJ2-3; 8 bases are a match to TRBD2. Trimming removed 4 bases from V and 1 base from J; junction bases left unmatched: 8. Looked up from germline, CDR1 is SGDLS and CDR2 is YYNGEE. There are 16 residues in the CDR3. The CDR3 nucleotides are TGTGCCAGCAGCATAGGAGCGGGGGTACGCACAGATACGCAGTATTTT. The encoded protein is CASSIGAGVRTDTQYF.

The J gene is TRBJ2-2, the V gene TRBV30; 8 bases agree with TRBD1. The CDR3 extends over 14 amino acids. Germline-derived CDR1 and CDR2 are GTSNPN and SVGIG (reference sequence). With V trimmed by 0 bases and J by 7 bases, 4 bases remained unmatched. CDR3 sequence reads: CAWSVLTGVGELFF. The CDR3 nucleotides read TGTGCCTGGAGTGTTTTGACAGGGGTCGGGGAGCTGTTTTTT.

V gene TRBV30 combines with J gene TRBJ2-3; 8 nucleotides line up with TRBD1. J was trimmed by 2 bases and V by 0 bases; bases with no gene match: 13. The germline CDR1 and CDR2 sequences are GTSNPN and SVGIG (reference sequence). This CDR3 is built from 18 residues. This CDR3 reads CAWSVRVWTGLITDTQYF. DNA for the CDR3: TGTGCCTGGAGTGTACGGGTTTGGACAGGGCTAATCACAGATACGCAGTATTTT.

V gene TRBV20-1 combines with J gene TRBJ1-5, with TRBD1 matching 9 bases. The junction had 4 bases not matched to a gene; V was cut back by 3 bases and J by 4 bases. Germline V lookup: CDR1 DFQATT, CDR2 SNEGSKA (reference sequence). CDR3 size: 14 residues. The CDR3 loop reads CSASKTGGNQPQHF. The CDR3 DNA reads TGCAGTGCTAGTAAGACAGGGGGTAATCAGCCCCAGCATTTT.

This chain joins TRBV20-1 and TRBJ2-3, with TRBD1 as a possible D gene (6 bases). V was pared by 2 bases and J by 0 bases, with 15 bases between. The germline V gene has CDR1 DFQATT and CDR2 SNEGSKA (reference sequence). CDR3 length equals 16 residues. The CDR3 bases are TGCAGTGCTAGACTCTCCGGGACAAAGAGCACAGATACGCAGTATTTT. As protein: CSARLSGTKSTDTQYF.

The chain couples TRBV20-1 to TRBJ2-7; no definite D call. The CDR3 runs 14 residues. In germline, CDR1 is DFQATT, CDR2 SNEGSKA (reference sequence). V dropped 0 bases and J dropped 0 bases, with 9 bases sitting between them. The CDR3 coding sequence is TGCAGTGCTAGAGATGCCCTGGTCTCCTACGAGCAGTACTTC. Amino acids: CSARDALVSYEQYF.

The CDR3 DNA follows: TGTGCCTGGAGTGTTGCCCTACGGGACACCATATATTTT. As protein: CAWSVALRDTIYF. The chain employs TRBV30 and TRBJ1-3; D call uncertain. The CDR3 covers 13 residues. Looked up from germline, CDR1 is GTSNPN and CDR2 is SVGIG (reference sequence). The germline V and J ends were trimmed by 0 bases and 8 bases, with 11 bases remaining between them. Looking up the rest from reference TRBV30 and TRBJ1-3 gives the full variable domain: SQTIHQWPATLVQPVGSPLSLECTVEGTSNPNLYWYRQAAGRGLQLLFYSVGIGQISSEVPQNLSASRPQDRQFILSSKKLLLSDSGFYLCAWSVALRDTIYFGEGSWLTVV.

The rearrangement uses TRBV6-5 and TRBJ2-2; the D gene is possibly TRBD1 (7 bases). V shed 11 bases and J shed 3 bases, with 16 bases lying between them. This CDR3 contains 14 residues. Germline lookup yields CDR1 MNHEY and CDR2 SVGAGI. The chain's CDR3 is CASGRDSYTGELFF. Written as DNA, the CDR3 is TGTGCCTCTGGGCGGGACAGTTACACCGGGGAGCTGTTTTTT.

The chain couples TRBV20-1 to TRBJ2-3, with 10 nucleotides matching TRBD2. The CDR3 is made up of 15 amino acids. Germline V lookup: CDR1 DFQATT, CDR2 SNEGSKA (reference sequence). V dropped 1 base and J dropped 5; count of bases not matched to a gene: 6. The DNA of the CDR3 is TGCAGTGCTAGAGCCCCTAGCGGGGGTGGAGATACGCAGTATTTT. Translating gives CSARAPSGGGDTQYF.

V is TRBV3-1 and J is TRBJ2-5; D unclear. This CDR3 has 16 residues. V lost 0 bases and J lost 5, with 16 bases in between. CDR1 and CDR2 from the germline V gene are LGHDT and YNNKEL (reference sequence). CDR3 residues: CASSQDGTRNRETQYF. In DNA, the CDR3 is TGTGCCAGCAGCCAAGATGGTACACGGAACCGGGAGACCCAGTACTTC.

The genes are TRBV20-1 and TRBJ1-1, with TRBD1 matching over 8 bases. Germline values: CDR1 DFQATT, CDR2 SNEGSKA (reference sequence). Losses at the gene ends were 5 bases for V and 3 bases for J; bases not matched to a gene: 17. CDR3 length equals 17 residues. The CDR3: CSASDLGRGRSDTEAFF. CDR3 DNA sequence: TGCAGTGCTTCAGACCTTGGCAGGGGGCGTAGTGACACTGAAGCTTTCTTT.

This chain links TRBV20-1 with TRBJ2-3; the D is unclear. V was cut by 0 bases and J by 1 base, with 8 bases left in between. The CDR3 is 14 amino acids. Germline V gene lookup returns CDR1 DFQATT and CDR2 SNEGSKA (reference sequence). The CDR3 DNA reads as TGCAGTGCTAGAGATATGAAAGGCACAGATACGCAGTATTTT. This sequence encodes CSARDMKGTDTQYF.

This chain connects TRBV3-1 to TRBJ1-5; D might be TRBD1 (6 bases). CDR3 size: 16 residues. The germline CDR1 and CDR2 sequences are LGHDT and YNNKEL (reference sequence). Trimming left V 1 base short and J 3 bases short, with 13 bases between. In nucleotides, the CDR3 is TGTGCCAGCAGCCAAGGCTGGCAGGGGAACAATCAGCCCCAGCATTTT. It specifies CASSQGWQGNNQPQHF.

The V gene is TRBV19, the J gene TRBJ2-6, with 7 bases fitting TRBD1. Germline V lookup: CDR1 LNHDA, CDR2 SQIVND (reference sequence). V was clipped by 3 bases and J by 0 bases; unmatched bases: 11. The CDR3 contains 19 residues. DNA for the CDR3: TGTGCCAGTAGTATTATGACGGGGACAGCGAGCTCTGGGGCCAACGTCCTGACTTTC. It yields the protein CASSIMTGTASSGANVLTF.

The gene calls are TRBV30 and TRBJ1-2, with no clear D. The germline CDR1 and CDR2 sequences are GTSNPN and SVGIG (reference sequence). This CDR3 is built from 13 residues. Trimming removed 8 bases at V and 1 base at J, with 14 bases between. CDR3 sequence: CARRAALNYGYTF. For the CDR3, the DNA is TGTGCCCGTCGGGCAGCCCTTAACTATGGCTACACCTTC.

The chain couples TRBV3-1 to TRBJ2-7, with D possibly matching TRBD2 (6 bases). Germline V lookup: CDR1 LGHDT, CDR2 YNNKEL (reference sequence). The CDR3 extends over 14 amino acids. Trimming stripped 4 bases from V and 5 bases from J, with 15 bases between. As DNA, the CDR3 is TGTGCCAGCAGCCGGACATGGCGGGATCACGAGCAGTACTTC. It codes for CASSRTWRDHEQYF.

The chain links TRBV5-4 to TRBJ1-1; 9 bases match TRBD1. Per germline, CDR1 SGHNT and CDR2 YYREEE (reference sequence). The V gene end was trimmed by 3 bases and the J gene end by 1 base; junction bases not matched to a gene: 4. This CDR3 spans 15 amino acids. The CDR3 reads CASSSLTGGNTEAFF. The CDR3 coding sequence is TGTGCCAGCAGCTCGTTGACAGGGGGGAACACTGAAGCTTTCTTT. The complete variable domain, with remaining parts taken from reference TRBV5-4 and TRBJ1-1, reads ETGVTQSPTHLIKTRGQQVTLRCSSQSGHNTVSWYQQALGQGPQFIFQYYREEENGRGNFPPRFSGLQFPNYSSELNVNALELDDSALYLCASSSLTGGNTEAFFGQGTRLTVV.

The chain employs TRBV3-1 and TRBJ2-7; no clear D. The CDR3 is 15 residues long. Germline-derived CDR1 and CDR2 are LGHDT and YNNKEL (reference sequence). Deletions cut 4 bases from V and 2 bases from J, with 15 bases between. CDR3 sequence reads: CASSLGPVLTYEQYF. The CDR3 nucleotides read TGTGCCAGCAGCCTCGGGCCGGTTCTAACCTACGAGCAGTACTTC.

This clonotype was recorded once. This chain joins TRBV20-1 and TRBJ2-3; possibly TRBD2 for D (5 bases). V gave up 8 bases and J gave up 4 bases, with 16 bases separating them. Germline V gene sequence: CDR1 DFQATT, CDR2 SNEGSKA (reference sequence). The CDR3 totals 13 residues. The CDR3 loop reads CSRLGAFPDTQYF. In DNA form, the CDR3 reads TGCAGTAGATTGGGAGCCTTCCCAGATACGCAGTATTTT.

The chain carries TRBV30 and TRBJ1-2; D remains ambiguous. Trimming took off 3 bases at V and 4 bases at J, with 18 bases between the two ends. Germline CDR1 reads GTSNPN; CDR2 reads SVGIG (reference sequence). CDR3 length: 15 residues. DNA of the CDR3: TGTGCCTGGAGCCCCGTTTCGGGATTTACCTATGGCTACACCTTC. It translates to CAWSPVSGFTYGYTF.

This chain's CDR3 is CSARLAGPDTQYF. Here the CDR3 DNA reads TGCAGTGCTAGACTCGCCGGGCCAGATACGCAGTATTTT. This sequence joins TRBV20-1 and TRBJ2-3; no clear D gene. This CDR3 has 13 residues. Trimming left V 2 bases short and J 4 bases short, with 10 bases between. CDR1 is DFQATT and CDR2 is SNEGSKA in the germline V gene (reference sequence).

The chain joins TRBV28 to TRBJ2-7; perhaps D is TRBD1 or TRBD2 (5 bases each). In germline, CDR1 is MDHEN, CDR2 SYDVKM. This CDR3 is built from 15 residues. V lost 5 bases, J lost 3 bases, and 17 bases lay in between. CDR3 sequence: CASSPGTLGDYEQYV. The CDR3 DNA is TGTGCCAGCAGTCCTGGGACCCTGGGGGACTACGAGCAGTACGTC.